One and the same sample provided the 6 T cell receptor beta chains below, sequenced in a study of T cell responses to AZD1222 COVID-19 vaccine. Produced via immunoSEQ multiplex PCR; TCRdb's table is partial and in-frame only. The data hold some 91,000 clones, with around 94% observed a single time. The sequences come from peripheral blood, collected on day 0 of AZD1222 vaccination. These receptors were obtained from an adult in good health.

This rearrangement joins TRBV19 to TRBJ2-7, with TRBD1 matching 7 bases. This CDR3 spans 14 amino acids. Germline trimming cut 10 bases from V and 2 bases from J; bases unmatched to any gene: 11. The V gene's germline CDR1 is LNHDA and CDR2 SQIVND (reference sequence). In DNA, the CDR3 is TGTGCCACCCGCCCCCGGGACAGACCCTACGAGCAGTACTTC. Amino acids: CATRPRDRPYEQYF.

This chain connects TRBV7-2 to TRBJ1-3; D gene ambiguous. Germline V CDR1 and CDR2: SGHTA, FQGNSA. This CDR3 comprises 14 residues. Between the trimmed V and J ends, which lost 5 bases and 0 bases, there was a span of 8 bases. CDR3 coding DNA: TGTGCCAGCAGCCAAAGGAACTCTGGAAACACCATATATTTT. Amino acid sequence: CASSQRNSGNTIYF.

The rearrangement links TRBV4-3 to TRBJ2-1; the D is unclear. Trimming stripped 0 bases from V and 4 bases from J, with 7 bases between. Germline CDR1 and CDR2: LGHNA and YSLEER. The CDR3 runs to 14 residues. CDR3 amino acids: CASSQEAAYNEQFF. The CDR3 coding sequence is TGCGCCAGCAGCCAAGAGGCGGCATACAATGAGCAGTTCTTC.

The V gene is TRBV5-5, the J gene TRBJ1-1; TRBD1 matches at 7 bases. The CDR3 contains 14 residues. CDR1 SGHKS and CDR2 YYEKEE come from the germline V gene (reference sequence). J lost 1 base, V lost 4 bases, and 4 bases had no gene match. CDR3: CASSNRGTNTEAFF. CDR3 bases: TGTGCCAGCAGCAACAGGGGTACGAACACTGAAGCTTTCTTT. Based on the CDR3 plus reference TRBV5-5 and TRBJ1-1, the full variable domain is DAGVTQSPTHLIKTRGQQVTLRCSPISGHKSVSWYQQVLGQGPQFIFQYYEKEERGRGNFPDRFSARQFPNYSSELNVNALLLGDSALYLCASSNRGTNTEAFFGQGTRLTVV.

The rearrangement uses TRBV10-3 and TRBJ1-2; the D is unclear. This CDR3 spans 11 amino acids. Trimming took 10 bases from V and 5 from J, leaving 11 bases between them. Per the germline V gene, CDR1 is ENHRY and CDR2 is SYGVKD. CDR3 in amino acids: CASSGLYGYTF. DNA of the CDR3: TGTGCCAGCTCGGGTCTTTATGGCTACACCTTC.

This rearrangement joins TRBV7-9 to TRBJ1-4, with a possible D match to TRBD1 (5 bases). The CDR3 runs 15 residues. Germline CDR1 reads SEHNR; CDR2 reads FQNEAQ (reference sequence). Deletions cut 4 bases from V and 6 bases from J, with 15 bases between. The CDR3, as DNA: TGTGCCAGCAGCTCAAGGGGACCCCCCGATGAAAAACTGTTTTTT. It encodes CASSSRGPPDEKLFF.